This TCR beta chain is drawn from a study of blood T cell repertoires in COVID-19. The V segment lost 2 bases and the J segment 6 bases; nucleotides outside the gene matches: 4. The CDR3 consists of 15 residues. Germline V gives CDR1 ENHRY, CDR2 SYGVKD. Sequencing was performed with immunoSEQ multiplex PCR; in TCRdb, only in-frame clones are kept and a portion is missing. The sample lists 98,000 or so clones; around 87% were seen once. The V call is TRBV10-3, the J call TRBJ2-1, with TRBD2 matching over 10 bases. The sample comprised peripheral blood. This receptor was obtained from a man aged 50 to 60 with acute or convalescent COVID-19. The CDR3 nucleotides read TGTGCCATCAGTGAGAATCCTAGCGGGAGCAATGAGCAGTTCTTC. Its protein is CAISENPSGSNEQFF.